This TCR beta chain comes out of a study of monozygotic twins with inflammatory bowel disease. Germline V gives CDR1 SGHRS, CDR2 YFSETQ. CDR3 length: 15 residues. To note about this clonotype: Its cognate antigen is unknown.

The study, taken as a whole, reports: Compared with healthy co-twins, IBD patients showed reduced TCRbeta repertoire diversity by inverse Simpson. Lower sharing of clonotypes with other individuals was seen in IBD patients than in healthy twins. This was most marked in patients showing signs of disease activity.

Every TCR library consumed about 3,800 ng of total RNA. TCRdb re-called the 5' RACE reads and shows each CDR3 protein once, DNA omitted. With approximately 330,000 distinct CDR3 sequences in the sample, the ten largest clones hold roughly 2%. The source is a human donor with ulcerative colitis or Crohn's disease, or a healthy co-twin of an affected twin (not recorded which). Sample: blood. This chain links TRBV5-1 with TRBJ2-5; TCRdb names TRBD2, which stays unverified in the absence of DNA. The CDR3: CASSLGLADEETQYF.